One sample yielded the 3 T cell receptor beta chains listed below, sequenced in a study of T cells in localized non-small cell lung cancer. Only in-frame clones appear in the TCRdb table, and some are missing; sequencing was by immunoSEQ multiplex PCR. The sample includes about 12,000 clones, roughly 84% seen only once; the top ten take about 22%. The specimen was peripheral blood, collected before any cancer treatment. The receptors derive from a male donor aged 60 or older with stage I lung adenocarcinoma.

This clone was counted between two and nine times. The chain recombines TRBV23-1 with TRBJ2-7, with TRBD1 matching 8 bases. TRBV23-1 is classed as an ORF, of uncertain function. This CDR3 contains 14 residues. V lost 5 bases to trimming and J lost 3 bases; unmatched junction nucleotides: 6. The CDR3 spells CASSSLDRDYEQYF. The DNA for the CDR3 is TGCGCCAGCAGTTCTTTGGACAGGGACTACGAGCAGTACTTC.

This clone was observed a single time. V and J are TRBV5-1 and TRBJ2-1, with TRBD1 as a possible D gene (5 bases). Germline loops: CDR1 SGHRS, CDR2 YFSETQ. This CDR3 comprises 13 residues. Trimming pared 7 bases from V and 6 bases from J, leaving 14 bases between. In DNA, the CDR3 is TGCGCCAGCGGGCAGGGTTCGTCCAATGAGCAGTTCTTC. It translates to CASGQGSSNEQFF.

The chain couples TRBV27 to TRBJ1-1, with a tentative D call TRBD1 (6 bases). Trimming removed 8 bases at V and 6 bases at J, with 13 bases between. The CDR3 loop spans 12 amino acids. Germline CDR1 is MNHEY and CDR2 is SMNVEV (reference sequence). CDR3 nucleotides: TGTGCCAGCCGACGACAGGAATCTGAAGCTTTCTTT. Translated, it gives CASRRQESEAFF.